Below are 25 T cell receptor beta chains sequenced from a single sample in a study of cytomegalovirus exposure and HLA in healthy donors listed by TCRdb under 2017. Receptors were amplified or captured by the immunoSEQ multiplex PCR assay. For the multiplex PCR, a mixture combining 60 forward primers for TCR Vbeta segments and 13 reverse primers for TCR Jbeta segments was used. What TCRdb holds here is the immuneACCESS table cut down to in-frame rearrangements. Part of the clones is not present; checked against another copy, under half of the missing clones reflect an unresolved V gene, and the others are unexplained. Here the sample has roughly 100,000 clones; approximately 71% occur a single time. Approximately 15% of the sample goes to the ten largest clones. Source material: PBMCs. These receptors were taken from a woman aged 18-30 years in good health and CMV-seropositive.

This clone was seen once. The same CDR3 arises from other DNA sequences in this sample as well. The chain recombines TRBV7-2 with TRBJ2-1, with D tentatively TRBD2 (6 bases). The CDR3 loop spans 15 amino acids. The V end was cut by 3 bases, the J end by 2 bases, with 11 bases between. Per germline, CDR1 SGHTA and CDR2 FQGNSA. CDR3 protein: CASSLQREAYNEQFF. CDR3 nucleotides: TGTGCCAGCAGCTTGCAGAGGGAGGCCTACAATGAGCAGTTCTTC. The variable domain in full, completed from reference TRBV7-2 and TRBJ2-1, reads GAGVSQSPSNKVTEKGKDVELRCDPISGHTALYWYRQSLGQGLEFLIYFQGNSAPDKSGLPSDRFSAERTGGSVSTLTIQRTQQEDSAVYLCASSLQREAYNEQFFGPGTRLTVL.

As to this clone: One end of the junction varies from germline; a read error may be responsible. J is TRBJ1-1 and V is TRBV7-9, with D possibly being TRBD1 (6 bases). CDR3 size: 15 residues. Per germline, CDR1 SEHNR and CDR2 FQNEAQ (reference sequence). Here the CDR3 DNA reads TGTTCCAGCAGCTACGACAGGAGTAGGAACACTGAAGCTTTCTTT. As protein: CSSSYDRSRNTEAFF.

The chain employs TRBV19 and TRBJ1-4; D may be TRBD1 (5 bases). Germline V gene data show CDR1 as LNHDA and CDR2 as SQIVND (reference sequence). V lost 5 bases and J lost 0, with 10 bases in between. The CDR3 contains 15 residues. The CDR3 reads CASSPRQPTNEKLFF. The CDR3 DNA sequence: TGTGCCAGTAGTCCCCGACAGCCAACTAATGAAAAACTGTTTTTT.

This chain links TRBV6-5 with TRBJ1-2, with 7 bases lining up with TRBD1. This CDR3 has 13 residues. Per the germline V gene, CDR1 is MNHEY and CDR2 is SVGAGI. The V and J ends lost 7 bases and 8 bases, in that order; junction bases with no gene match: 10. CDR3 DNA sequence: TGTGCCAGCACCCCAGGGGGAGCGATAGGCTACACCTTC. It codes for CASTPGGAIGYTF.

In its sample, this clone was seen once. V is TRBV4-1 and J is TRBJ2-5, with 12 bases identical to TRBD2. Germline CDR1 and CDR2: MGHRA and YSYEKL. J lost 5 bases, V lost 4 bases, and 20 bases had no gene match. CDR3 length: 20 amino acids. CDR3 protein: CASSRALAGGVRAGWETQYF. As DNA, the CDR3 is TGCGCCAGCAGCCGGGCTCTAGCGGGGGGGGTGAGGGCCGGGTGGGAGACCCAGTACTTC.

Points on this clone: One end of the junction fails to match germline, which may point to a read error. The gene calls are TRBV7-7 and TRBJ2-1; 7 bases agree with TRBD2. In germline, CDR1 is SSHAT, CDR2 FNYEAQ (reference sequence). There are 15 residues in the CDR3. The CDR3 is CASSSSPGGWDEQFF. The CDR3 DNA sequence: TGTGCTAGCAGCTCCTCCCCGGGGGGTTGGGATGAGCAGTTCTTC.

CDR3 bases: TGTGCCAGCAGCCAGCCAGCACAGGGCCCTCACGAGCAGTACTTC. Translation: CASSQPAQGPHEQYF. This chain uses TRBV5-5 with TRBJ2-7; a weak D match, TRBD1 (6 bases). This CDR3 is built from 15 residues. Germline CDR1 SGHKS, CDR2 YYEKEE (reference sequence). V lost 4 bases to trimming and J lost 5 bases, with 19 bases between them.

Concerning this clone itself: Other DNA sequences in the sample encode the same CDR3. The chain employs TRBV6-6 and TRBJ2-7, with D hard to call. The V and J ends lost 0 bases and 3 bases respectively, with 12 bases between them. The length of the CDR3 is 15 residues. Germline assignment: CDR1 MNHNY and CDR2 SVGAGI (reference sequence). The CDR3 sequence: CASSYSPYPNYEQYF. DNA of the CDR3: TGTGCCAGCAGTTACTCCCCCTACCCGAACTACGAGCAGTACTTC.

In regard to this clone: It may be a read error: a sequence one base away is much more abundant. The chain couples TRBV4-2 to TRBJ1-2; unclear D gene. The CDR3 covers 14 residues. Trimming stripped 4 bases from V and 8 bases from J, with 17 bases between. Per germline, CDR1 LGHNA and CDR2 YNFKEQ. As DNA, the CDR3 is TGTGCCAGCAGCCGAAGCGGAAGGGTTCGCGGCTACACCTTC. It is translated as CASSRSGRVRGYTF.

This chain joins TRBV10-3 and TRBJ2-7, with D tentatively TRBD2 (5 bases). This CDR3 comprises 11 residues. The germline V gene encodes CDR1 ENHRY and CDR2 SYGVKD. Trimming stripped 10 bases from V and 6 bases from J, with 13 bases between. For the CDR3, the DNA is TGTGCCACCCTGAGGGCAACCGAGCAGTACTTC. Protein product: CATLRATEQYF.

The V and J genes are TRBV18 and TRBJ2-7; 9 bases match TRBD2. The germline V gene has CDR1 KGHSH and CDR2 LQKENI. The V and J ends lost 3 bases and 6 bases, in that order; junction bases with no gene match: 6. CDR3 size: 14 residues. The CDR3 sequence: CASSPAGGPGEQYF. Here the CDR3 DNA reads TGTGCCAGCTCACCGGCGGGAGGGCCGGGCGAGCAGTACTTC.

The chain employs TRBV19 and TRBJ2-1; D gene ambiguous. V lost 10 bases, J lost 6 bases, and 19 bases lay in between. CDR3 size: 14 residues. Germline V lookup: CDR1 LNHDA, CDR2 SQIVND (reference sequence). The CDR3 region has the DNA TGTGCCACCACCGGCCAGCCGTGGAGCAATGAGCAGTTCTTC. This encodes CATTGQPWSNEQFF.

CDR3: CASSIASPGDEQYF. As DNA, the CDR3 is TGTGCCAGTAGTATAGCCAGCCCAGGCGACGAGCAGTACTTC. V is TRBV19 and J is TRBJ2-7; D not certain. The germline gives CDR1 LNHDA, CDR2 SQIVND (reference sequence). The CDR3 consists of 14 residues. V lost 1 base, J lost 5 bases, and 12 bases lay in between.

The J gene is TRBJ2-7, the V gene TRBV13; a weak D match, TRBD2 (6 bases). V was trimmed by 4 bases and J by 6 bases, leaving 7 bases between them. Germline assignment: CDR1 PRHDT and CDR2 FYEKMQ (reference sequence). This CDR3 contains 11 residues. The CDR3 reads CASSSGLEQYF. The CDR3 DNA sequence: TGTGCCAGCAGCTCGGGACTCGAGCAGTACTTC.

The genes are TRBV6-1 and TRBJ1-3; the D is unclear. Germline V gene lookup returns CDR1 MNHNS and CDR2 SASEGT. V was trimmed by 3 bases and J by 0 bases, leaving 12 bases between them. This CDR3 has 16 amino acids. This chain's CDR3 is CASSDSGLISGNTIYF. The CDR3 DNA reads as TGTGCCAGCAGTGATTCCGGACTGATCTCTGGAAACACCATATATTTT.

This chain connects TRBV5-1 to TRBJ1-2; D perhaps matches TRBD1 (6 bases). Germline V lookup: CDR1 SGHRS, CDR2 YFSETQ. Trimming left V 3 bases short and J 3 bases short, with 15 bases between. The CDR3 totals 15 residues. CDR3 sequence: CASSSQTRTDYGYTF. In DNA form, the CDR3 reads TGCGCCAGCAGCTCCCAGACCCGGACAGACTATGGCTACACCTTC.

This sequence joins TRBV2 and TRBJ2-5, with 11 nucleotides matching TRBD2. The V segment lost 7 bases and the J segment 3 bases; nucleotides outside the gene matches: 10. Germline-derived CDR1 and CDR2 are SNHLY and FYNNEI. The CDR3 length is 16 residues. CDR3 sequence reads: CASTSILAGGEETQYF. CDR3 DNA sequence: TGTGCCAGCACATCCATTCTAGCGGGAGGCGAAGAGACCCAGTACTTC.

This clone was observed a few times. The J gene is TRBJ2-2, the V gene TRBV19; 8 positions match TRBD1. CDR3 size: 15 residues. The junction had 8 bases not matched to a gene; V was cut back by 5 bases and J by 6 bases. CDR1 is LNHDA and CDR2 is SQIVND in the germline V gene (reference sequence). CDR3 nucleotide sequence: TGTGCCAGTAGTCTCGGACAGGGACGGGCCGGGGAGCTGTTTTTT. Protein: CASSLGQGRAGELFF.

The V and J genes are TRBV7-6 and TRBJ2-7, with TRBD1 identical over 7 bases. The junction had 13 bases not matched to a gene; V was cut back by 5 bases and J by 6 bases. Per germline, CDR1 SGHVS and CDR2 FNYEAQ. CDR3 length: 15 residues. The CDR3 nucleotides read TGTGCCAGCAGCCTTCGACAGGGATGGTATGGCGAGCAGTACTTC. Its protein product is CASSLRQGWYGEQYF.

This sequence joins TRBV9 and TRBJ1-1; tentatively, D is TRBD1 (6 bases). Trimming left V 4 bases short and J 0 bases short, with 13 bases between. Germline-derived CDR1 and CDR2 are SGDLS and YYNGEE. The CDR3 covers 15 residues. CDR3 coding DNA: TGTGCCAGCAGCCCCCAGAAGGGGGTGAACACTGAAGCTTTCTTT. Residues: CASSPQKGVNTEAFF. Together with reference TRBV9 and TRBJ1-1, the CDR3 gives the full variable domain: DSGVTQTPKHLITATGQRVTLRCSPRSGDLSVYWYQQSLDQGLQFLIQYYNGEERAKGNILERFSAQQFPDLHSELNLSSLELGDSALYFCASSPQKGVNTEAFFGQGTRLTVV.

Only a few counts were recorded for this clone. The gene calls are TRBV18 and TRBJ1-4; D ambiguous. Germline V gene data show CDR1 as KGHSH and CDR2 as LQKENI. Between the trimmed V and J ends, which lost 3 bases and 0 bases, there was a span of 14 bases. The CDR3 has 17 residues. The CDR3 here is CASSPRAGVATNEKLFF. CDR3 coding DNA: TGTGCCAGCTCACCGAGGGCAGGCGTTGCAACTAATGAAAAACTGTTTTTT.

V usage is TRBV4-3 and J usage is TRBJ1-2; D is possibly TRBD1 (6 bases). The CDR3 consists of 16 residues. The V end lost 0 bases, the J end lost 5 bases, and 16 bases lay between the germline ends. Germline V gives CDR1 LGHNA, CDR2 YSLEER. CDR3 residues: CASSQDGQARGYGYTF. The CDR3 DNA is TGCGCCAGCAGCCAAGATGGGCAGGCGAGGGGGTATGGCTACACCTTC.

This clone showed up just once. The genes are TRBV5-6 and TRBJ2-7, with 7 bases fitting TRBD2. This CDR3 has 18 residues. In germline, CDR1 is SGHDT, CDR2 YYEEEE. J gave up 3 bases and V 4 bases, and 19 bases lay outside the gene matches. In DNA form, the CDR3 reads TGTGCCAGCAGCCTGGGGGGGAGGTTCAGGGCCCGTTTCTACGAGCAGTACTTC. Encoded protein: CASSLGGRFRARFYEQYF.

This CDR3 reads CASSQLLYTGNQPQHF. Here the CDR3 DNA reads TGTGCCAGCAGCCAACTCCTTTACACCGGCAATCAGCCCCAGCATTTT. This rearrangement joins TRBV14 to TRBJ1-5, with D hard to call. The CDR3 is 16 amino acids. Germline-derived CDR1 and CDR2 are SGHDN and FVKESK. The V end was cut by 2 bases, the J end by 2 bases, with 13 bases between.

The gene calls are TRBV11-2 and TRBJ2-7; 8 nucleotides match TRBD2. Germline lookup yields CDR1 SGHAT and CDR2 FQNNGV. J gave up 5 bases and V 3 bases, and 6 bases lay outside the gene matches. The length of the CDR3 is 14 residues. In DNA form, the CDR3 reads TGTGCCAGCAGCTTTGGAGCGGGAGTAGACGAGCAGTACTTC. Its protein product is CASSFGAGVDEQYF. Full variable domain (remainder filled in from reference TRBV11-2 and TRBJ2-7): EAGVAQSPRYKIIEKRQSVAFWCNPISGHATLYWYQQILGQGPKLLIQFQNNGVVDDSQLPKDRFSAERLKGVDSTLKIQPAKLEDSAVYLCASSFGAGVDEQYFGPGTRLTVT.